This TCR beta chain appears in the sequencing data of a study of cytomegalovirus exposure and HLA in healthy donors. Remarks on this clone: The antigen remains unidentified.

The CDR3 has 13 amino acids. Trimming cost V 4 bases and J 8 bases; bases outside gene matches: 8. Germline-derived CDR1 and CDR2 are SQVTM and ANQGSEA. The PCR contained 60 Vbeta and 13 Jbeta primers. The protocol was immunoSEQ multiplex PCR, while the TCRdb copy is restricted to in-frame clones and leaves out a portion. The sample carries 210,000 or so clones, around 83% recorded once. Points from the study as a whole: When analyzed later, the rates of TCR association showed variation by HLA locus, with DRB1 the most and HLA-C the fewest. As a later analysis showed, a missense DCLRE1C variant was linked to trimming of TCR beta V- and J-genes.

This chain uses TRBV29-1 with TRBJ1-2; TRBD1 matches at 9 bases. The TCR comes from a girl aged 10-17 years in good health and CMV-seronegative. The source material was PBMCs. The CDR3 region is CSVVGDRDIGYTF. The CDR3 region has the DNA TGCAGCGTTGTTGGGGACAGGGATATAGGCTACACCTTC. The complete variable domain, with remaining parts taken from reference TRBV29-1 and TRBJ1-2, reads SAVISQKPSRDICQRGTSLTIQCQVDSQVTMMFWYRQQPGQSLTLIATANQGSEATYESGFVIDKFPISRPNLTFSTLTVSNMSPEDSSIYLCSVVGDRDIGYTFGSGTRLTVV.